This T cell receptor (beta chain) derives from a study of cytomegalovirus exposure and HLA in healthy donors. Findings and limits, study-wide: According to a subsequent analysis, TCR clusters from the first cohort were inclined to appear together in the 110 or so validation repertoires.

A remark on this clone: The antigen is not known.

CDR3 size: 14 residues. Trimming shortened V by 4 bases and J by 6 bases, and 13 bases separated the two germline ends. Germline CDR1 SNHLY, CDR2 FYNNEI. Only in-frame clones appear in the TCRdb table, and some are missing; sequencing was by immunoSEQ multiplex PCR. The sample records some 160,000 clones, approximately 91% being singletons. The V gene is TRBV2, the J gene TRBJ1-5; tentative D call: TRBD1 (5 bases). Material: PBMCs. This receptor was obtained from a man younger than 30 in good health and CMV-seronegative. The CDR3 sequence: CASSVVRGSQPQHF. The CDR3 DNA reads as TGTGCCAGCAGTGTGGTAAGGGGCAGTCAGCCCCAGCATTTT.